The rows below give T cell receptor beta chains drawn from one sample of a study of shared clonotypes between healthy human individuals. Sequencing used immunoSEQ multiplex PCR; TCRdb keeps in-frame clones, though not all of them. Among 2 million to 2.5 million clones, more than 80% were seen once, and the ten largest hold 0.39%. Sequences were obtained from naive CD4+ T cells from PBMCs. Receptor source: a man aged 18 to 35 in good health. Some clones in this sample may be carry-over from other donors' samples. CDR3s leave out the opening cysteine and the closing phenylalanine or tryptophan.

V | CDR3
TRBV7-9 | ASSLTGLVY
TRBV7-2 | ASSLIAVMSTGTEAF
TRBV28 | ASSLTSGRASYEQY
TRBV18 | ASSPFDEQY
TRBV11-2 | ASSLGIAGTRTEQY
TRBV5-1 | ASSRQGSDTDTQY
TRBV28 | ASSLGTGRILGQY
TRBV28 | ASNGRVPYGYT
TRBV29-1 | SVVGVGVDTQY
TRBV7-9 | ASSLASGSTGELF
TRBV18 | ASSPGTANEKLF
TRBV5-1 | ASTVTRLDSGFADTQY
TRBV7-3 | ASSSGGPSTDTQY
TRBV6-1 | ARRVQGAWETQY
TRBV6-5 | ASRTPGTSTDTQY
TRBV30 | AWTRTDTGELF
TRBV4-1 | ASSRGPLETQY
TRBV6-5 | ASSYSRGQETQY
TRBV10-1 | ASSSGRAAEQF
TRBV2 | ASSYSYEQY
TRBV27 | ASSLKGLATRGNGYT
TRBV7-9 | ASSLTGERGYT
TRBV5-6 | ASGLRDGTYEQY
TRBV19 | ASSPGTGGTTEAF
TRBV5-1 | ASSAATGREQY
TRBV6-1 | ASSELPRNTEAF
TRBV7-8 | ASSPSPGQVYGYT
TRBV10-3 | AIREGTEAF
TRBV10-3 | AISESGGEAYEQY
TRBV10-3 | AMRTGNTIY
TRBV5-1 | ASSLLQGPYEQY
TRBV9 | ASSVGTSGDNEQF
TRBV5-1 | ASSSRRDRGGDTGELF
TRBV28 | ASSRGGTSSYEQY
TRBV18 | ASSPAGGVENTQY
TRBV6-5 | ASSSEANVLT
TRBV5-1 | ASSVDSNYGYT
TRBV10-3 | AISVDRQAIYEQY
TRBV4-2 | ASSQRDRLAGKDEQF
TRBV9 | ASSVRREFGANEQF
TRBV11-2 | ASSGGTGGLREQY
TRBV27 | ASSSVASGRAYNEQF
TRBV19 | ASSRDRLYSGNTIY
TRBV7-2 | ASSLVSAPSGSLYEQY
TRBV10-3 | AISDFGNYGYT
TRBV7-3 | ASSLTGREQF
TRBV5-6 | ASRADRGHYGTEAF
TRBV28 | ASRASGRAIQY
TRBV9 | ASSPRQGNYGYT
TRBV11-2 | ASSGRSQGGAGELF
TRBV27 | ASSFTLGETQY
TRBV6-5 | ASSFTSGENYEQY
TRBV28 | ASSSIAGRIFYEQY
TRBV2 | ASSVEGPGNEQF
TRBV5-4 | ASSLKGGPSTDTQY
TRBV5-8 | ASSLADRAGYT
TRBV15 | ATSRGYETQY
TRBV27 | ASSPGLAVYEQY